These 7 T cell receptor beta chains share one sample of origin, sequenced in a study of CD8+ T cells in alopecia areata. RNA was extracted and reverse transcribed into cDNA as the sequencing template. The assay was immunoSEQ multiplex PCR, and TCRdb's table has in-frame clones only and misses some. Of some 170,000 clones in the sample, around 71% were seen once. The material sequenced was CD8+ T cells sorted from blood, taken at week 0. The receptor set was obtained from a human donor with alopecia areata.

This clone came up a few times. The rearrangement joins TRBV29-1 to TRBJ2-5; D may be TRBD2 (5 bases). This CDR3 is 11 amino acids long. Germline-derived CDR1 and CDR2 are SQVTM and ANQGSEA. V was pared by 5 bases and J by 7 bases, with 11 bases between. The CDR3 nucleotides read TGCAGCGTTAACAACGAGGGGACCCAGTACTTC. It specifies CSVNNEGTQYF.

CDR3 sequence (DNA): TGCGCCAGCAGCCCCCCGGGGGAGACCCAGTACTTC. Translated, it gives CASSPPGETQYF. The chain uses TRBV5-1 and TRBJ2-5, with D possibly matching TRBD2 (5 bases). Germline CDR1 and CDR2: SGHRS and YFSETQ. This CDR3 contains 12 residues. V was cut by 4 bases and J by 5 bases, with 9 bases left in between. Supplemented by reference TRBV5-1 and TRBJ2-5, the full variable domain reads KAGVTQTPRYLIKTRGQQVTLSCSPISGHRSVSWYQQTPGQGLQFLFEYFSETQRNKGNFPGRFSGRQFSNSRSEMNVSTLELGDSALYLCASSPPGETQYFGPGTRLLVL.

This clone has a handful of counts. This rearrangement joins TRBV7-8 to TRBJ1-6; D is possibly TRBD1 (6 bases). The germline V gene has CDR1 SGHVS and CDR2 FQNEAQ. Trimming removed 5 bases from V and 2 bases from J, with 7 bases in between. The CDR3 runs 14 residues. The CDR3 sequence is CASSRTAYNSPLHF. In DNA, the CDR3 is TGTGCCAGCAGCCGGACAGCCTATAATTCACCCCTCCACTTT.

V usage is TRBV5-1 and J usage is TRBJ2-1, with D uncertain. The length of the CDR3 is 12 residues. V lost 0 bases and J lost 6, with 4 bases in between. Looked up from germline, CDR1 is SGHRS and CDR2 is YFSETQ. CDR3 residues: CASSLGFNEQFF. DNA for the CDR3: TGCGCCAGCAGCTTGGGGTTCAATGAGCAGTTCTTC.

This clone was recorded only once. V and J are TRBV9 and TRBJ1-6, with a possible D match to TRBD1 (6 bases). The CDR3 length is 15 residues. Germline lookup yields CDR1 SGDLS and CDR2 YYNGEE. Trimming left V 3 bases short and J 10 bases short, with 17 bases between. The CDR3 bases are TGTGCCAGCAGCGGTGGTGCAGGGGCGTACTCACCCCTCCACTTT. Translating gives CASSGGAGAYSPLHF.

This clone was seen a few times. The chain links TRBV29-1 to TRBJ2-7; 7 nucleotides line up with TRBD1. The length of the CDR3 is 13 residues. The V gene's germline CDR1 is SQVTM and CDR2 ANQGSEA. V lost 4 bases and J lost 4; bases outside the gene matches: 7. CDR3: CSVGGLQGYEQYF. CDR3 in DNA: TGCAGCGTTGGGGGCCTACAGGGGTACGAGCAGTACTTC.

This clone occurred once. The V gene is TRBV5-1, the J gene TRBJ2-2; D remains unclear. The CDR3 sequence is 11 residues long. Germline V lookup: CDR1 SGHRS, CDR2 YFSETQ. Trimming took 7 bases from V and 0 from J, leaving 1 base between them. The CDR3 nucleotides read TGCGCCAGCTCGAACACCGGGGAGCTGTTTTTT. It encodes CASSNTGELFF.